These 25 T cell receptor beta chains originate from one sample sequenced in a study of T cells in Graves' hyperthyroidism and ophthalmopathy. Amplified regions were TCR beta CDR3 sequences from RNA transcripts. When the TCR CDR3 underwent first-round RT-PCR, the HTBI primer set was used. TCRdb redid the calling of the multiplex PCR reads with MiXCR, one entry per CDR3 protein. Among under 400,000 distinct CDR3 sequences listed, roughly 13% were seen once. Source material: blood. Every receptor here comes from a woman between 18 and 29 years old with Graves' hyperthyroidism.

In this sample, this clonotype turned up many times. The rearrangement joins TRBV28 to TRBJ2-3; D remains unclear. This CDR3 comprises 17 residues. The V end lost 2 bases, the J end lost 6 bases, and 21 bases lay between the germline ends. Germline V gives CDR1 MDHEN, CDR2 SYDVKM. The CDR3 is CASSLSRTKVVGDTQYF. The CDR3 coding sequence is TGTGCCAGCAGTTTAAGTAGGACGAAGGTTGTAGGTGATACGCAGTATTTT. Full variable domain (rest looked up from reference TRBV28 and TRBJ2-3): DVKVTQSSRYLVKRTGEKVFLECVQDMDHENMFWYRQDPGLGLRLIYFSYDVKMKEKGDIPEGYSVSREKKERFSLILESASTNQTSMYLCASSLSRTKVVGDTQYFGPGTRLTVL.

This clonotype showed up many times. V and J are TRBV6-2 or TRBV6-3 and TRBJ1-3, with a possible D match to TRBD1 (6 bases). Trimming removed 8 bases at V and 7 bases at J, with 21 bases between. Germline values: CDR1 MNHEY, CDR2 SVGEGT. CDR3 length: 15 amino acids. The CDR3 DNA reads TGTGCCAGCCAAAGCGACAGGCCCATCCGGAACACCATATATTTT. Residues: CASQSDRPIRNTIYF.

Many counts were recorded for this clonotype. V usage is TRBV18 and J usage is TRBJ2-1, with TRBD1 identical over 7 bases. Trimming at V came to 3 bases and at J to 8 bases, leaving 13 bases not matched to a gene. Germline CDR1 reads KGHSH; CDR2 reads LQKENI. The CDR3 sequence is 16 residues long. CDR3 in amino acids: CASSPFHGTVGDEQFF. The CDR3 coding sequence is TGTGCCAGCTCACCCTTCCACGGGACAGTGGGCGATGAGCAGTTCTTC.

The sample holds many counts of this clonotype. The chain recombines TRBV7-2 with TRBJ1-4, with D perhaps matching TRBD1 (6 bases). The CDR3 sequence is 15 residues long. V was clipped by 1 base and J by 7 bases, with 13 bases between them. CDR1 SGHTA and CDR2 FQGNSA come from the germline V gene. The CDR3 DNA is TGTGCCAGCAGCTTAGAGGGGGGCGCGGGTGAAAAACTGTTTTTT. It codes for CASSLEGGAGEKLFF.

This clonotype has a count of ten or more. V usage is TRBV7-6 and J usage is TRBJ2-3; no clear D. Germline V gene lookup returns CDR1 SGHVS and CDR2 FNYEAQ. Trimming cost V 5 bases and J 1 base, with 7 bases left between them. The CDR3 runs to 13 residues. CDR3 in DNA: TGTGCCAGCAGCCGGTCGGGCACAGATACGCAGTATTTT. Protein product: CASSRSGTDTQYF.

This clonotype was detected ten times or more. V gene TRBV7-2 combines with J gene TRBJ1-5; 7 nucleotides agree with TRBD1. Germline V lookup: CDR1 SGHTA, CDR2 FQGNSA. The CDR3 runs 15 residues. V lost 1 base, J lost 6 bases, and 6 bases stayed unmatched. The CDR3 sequence: CASSLGGAGGQPQHF. DNA of the CDR3: TGTGCCAGCAGCTTAGGGGGGGCAGGGGGTCAGCCCCAGCATTTT.

The genes are TRBV14 and TRBJ2-5; D ambiguous. This CDR3 contains 17 residues. Trimming stripped 0 bases from V and 5 bases from J, with 19 bases between. Germline V CDR1 and CDR2: SGHDN, FVKESK. This CDR3 reads CASSQDVRHSPRETQYF. Here the CDR3 DNA reads TGTGCCAGCAGCCAAGACGTCCGGCACAGCCCGCGGGAGACCCAGTACTTC. The complete variable domain, with remaining parts taken from reference TRBV14 and TRBJ2-5, reads EAGVTQFPSHSVIEKGQTVTLRCDPISGHDNLYWYRRVMGKEIKFLLHFVKESKQDESGMPNNRFLAERTGGTYSTLKVQPAELEDSGVYFCASSQDVRHSPRETQYFGPGTRLLVL.

This clonotype showed up just a few times. V and J are TRBV7-9 and TRBJ2-2; D remains ambiguous. The V gene's germline CDR1 is SEHNR and CDR2 FQNEAQ (reference sequence). The CDR3 consists of 15 residues. Trimming removed 5 bases at V and 0 bases at J, with 10 bases between. The CDR3 nucleotides are TGTGCCAGCAGCACGCGTGCCGCGAACACCGGGGAGCTGTTTTTT. Amino acid sequence: CASSTRAANTGELFF. The full variable domain, in which reference TRBV7-9 and TRBJ2-2 provide the parts outside the CDR3, is DTGVSQNPRHKITKRGQNVTFRCDPISEHNRLYWYRQTLGQGPEFLTYFQNEAQLEKSRLLSDRFSAERPKGSFSTLEIQRTEQGDSAMYLCASSTRAANTGELFFGEGSRLTVL.

This clonotype was seen repeatedly, ten times or more. The rearrangement links TRBV2 to TRBJ2-4; 8 positions agree with TRBD2. CDR1 and CDR2 from the germline V gene are SNHLY and FYNNEI. The CDR3 length is 15 residues. Losses at the gene ends were 6 bases for V and 0 bases for J; bases not matched to a gene: 4. CDR3: CASRSTSGAKNIQYF. The CDR3, as DNA: TGTGCCAGCAGGTCCACTAGCGGAGCCAAAAACATTCAGTACTTC.

There are many counts of this clonotype. This chain links TRBV12-3 or TRBV12-4 with TRBJ1-1, with a weak D call TRBD1 (5 bases). This CDR3 has 15 residues. Deletions cut 0 bases from V and 7 bases from J, with 15 bases between. For the CDR3, the DNA is TGTGCCAGCAGTTTAGCGGCAGGGTGGGAGGGTGAAGCTTTCTTT. It encodes CASSLAAGWEGEAFF.

There are many counts of this clonotype. V is TRBV7-2 and J is TRBJ1-1; 8 bases line up with TRBD1. Losses at the gene ends were 5 bases for V and 2 bases for J; bases not matched to a gene: 7. This CDR3 has 15 amino acids. Germline V gene sequence: CDR1 SGHTA, CDR2 FQGNSA. CDR3 nucleotide sequence: TGTGCCAGCAGCCTCAGGACAGGGTACAACACTGAAGCTTTCTTT. Translated: CASSLRTGYNTEAFF.

This clonotype was recorded many times. This chain links TRBV20-1 with TRBJ2-7; D remains ambiguous. The V gene's germline CDR1 is DFQATT and CDR2 SNEGSKA (reference sequence). The V and J ends lost 4 bases and 3 bases respectively, with 16 bases between them. The CDR3 covers 14 residues. The CDR3 DNA reads TGCAGTGCTATGACGAATCCAAAACTCTACGAGCAGTACTTC. Translating gives CSAMTNPKLYEQYF.

The chain is built from TRBV28 and TRBJ2-3, with 13 bases identical to TRBD2. The CDR3 consists of 18 residues. V lost 2 bases and J lost 2; bases outside the gene matches: 7. Germline-derived CDR1 and CDR2 are MDHEN and SYDVKM. The CDR3, as DNA: TGTGCCAGCAGTTTACTTTTTGGGACTAGCGGGGACACAGATACGCAGTATTTT. This sequence encodes CASSLLFGTSGDTDTQYF.

This clonotype was detected many times. The gene calls are TRBV6-5 and TRBJ2-7; possibly TRBD1 for D (5 bases). Trimming stripped 0 bases from V and 0 bases from J, with 12 bases between. Germline loops: CDR1 MNHEY, CDR2 SVGAGI. The CDR3 consists of 16 residues. The CDR3 loop is CASSYSGAEPSYEQYF. The CDR3 DNA reads as TGTGCCAGCAGTTACTCAGGGGCCGAACCCTCCTACGAGCAGTACTTC.

This clonotype was found many times. V and J are TRBV9 and TRBJ2-7; 9 bases fit TRBD2. J lost 5 bases, V lost 4 bases, and 13 bases had no gene match. Germline CDR1 SGDLS, CDR2 YYNGEE. The CDR3 totals 16 residues. Here the CDR3 reads CASSLGGSGRTDEQYF. The CDR3 bases are TGTGCCAGCAGCCTCGGTGGTAGCGGGAGAACGGACGAGCAGTACTTC.

This clonotype was found many times. The genes are TRBV2 and TRBJ2-5; perhaps TRBD1 as D (5 bases). There are 12 residues in the CDR3. V lost 7 bases, J lost 2 bases, and 8 bases lay in between. Germline loops: CDR1 SNHLY, CDR2 FYNNEI. CDR3 sequence reads: CASNAGQETQYF. Written as DNA, the CDR3 is TGTGCCAGCAACGCAGGGCAAGAGACCCAGTACTTC.

This clonotype was counted a few times. V usage is TRBV19 and J usage is TRBJ2-1; possible D gene TRBD1, 5 bases. CDR1 LNHDA and CDR2 SQIVND come from the germline V gene (reference sequence). Between the trimmed V and J ends, which lost 2 bases and 6 bases, there was a span of 8 bases. CDR3 size: 13 residues. CDR3 nucleotide sequence: TGTGCCAGTAGTATACTAGGGGTCAATGAGCAGTTCTTC. This translates into CASSILGVNEQFF.

In this sample, this clonotype turned up a few times. The chain's CDR3 is CASSSGLAAYNEQFF. In DNA, the CDR3 is TGTGCCAGCAGCTCCGGACTAGCGGCCTACAATGAGCAGTTCTTC. This chain connects TRBV7-2 to TRBJ2-1, with TRBD2 identical over 10 bases. The CDR3 extends over 15 amino acids. Per germline, CDR1 SGHTA and CDR2 FQGNSA. J lost 2 bases, V lost 4 bases, and 2 bases had no gene match.

The chain recombines TRBV6-1 with TRBJ2-5; 10 bases match TRBD2. Germline CDR1 reads MNHNS; CDR2 reads SASEGT. CDR3 length equals 15 residues. Germline trimming cut 7 bases from V and 5 bases from J; bases unmatched to any gene: 10. The CDR3 is CASKALAGAGETQYF. DNA of the CDR3: TGTGCCAGCAAAGCCCTAGCGGGAGCAGGCGAGACCCAGTACTTC.

The J gene is TRBJ2-7, the V gene TRBV7-9; D ambiguous. CDR3 length: 15 residues. Germline V gene lookup returns CDR1 SEHNR and CDR2 FQNEAQ (reference sequence). V shed 1 base and J shed 5 bases, with 15 bases lying between them. The DNA of the CDR3 is TGTGCCAGCAGCTTAGGTCCCGAACTTTACCACGAGCAGTACTTC. Translating it yields CASSLGPELYHEQYF.

This clonotype has a count of ten or more. The chain is built from TRBV6-5 and TRBJ2-7; 10 bases agree with TRBD1. Losses at the gene ends were 0 bases for V and 0 bases for J; bases not matched to a gene: 8. Germline CDR1 is MNHEY and CDR2 is SVGAGI. The CDR3 totals 18 residues. The CDR3 region is CASSYSQPGQGSSYEQYF. CDR3 nucleotide sequence: TGTGCCAGCAGTTACTCGCAACCGGGACAGGGGTCCTCCTACGAGCAGTACTTC.

The rearrangement uses TRBV10-3 and TRBJ2-1; D is ambiguous. This CDR3 comprises 11 residues. The V end was cut by 10 bases, the J end by 7 bases, with 11 bases between. Germline loops: CDR1 ENHRY, CDR2 SYGVKD. The CDR3 sequence is CATRAGNEQFF. As DNA, the CDR3 is TGTGCCACCCGCGCTGGGAATGAGCAGTTCTTC.

This clonotype has ten or more counts. The chain has TRBV29-1 and TRBJ2-7, with TRBD1 identical over 11 bases. The CDR3 runs to 13 residues. J was trimmed by 6 bases and V by 6 bases; bases with no gene match: 7. In germline, CDR1 is SQVTM, CDR2 ANQGSEA. CDR3 bases: TGCAGCGTCCGCGGGGACAGGGGGTTCGAGCAGTACTTC. This translates into CSVRGDRGFEQYF.

This clonotype was counted at least ten times. V usage is TRBV6-1 and J usage is TRBJ2-4; D gene ambiguous. Germline CDR1 MNHNS, CDR2 SASEGT. The germline V and J ends were trimmed by 1 base and 8 bases, with 15 bases remaining between them. This CDR3 region has 15 residues. CDR3: CASSEGGNDPYIQYF. The CDR3 DNA follows: TGTGCCAGCAGTGAAGGCGGAAACGACCCCTACATTCAGTACTTC.

This clonotype was detected ten times or more. This sequence joins TRBV28 and TRBJ1-1, with D perhaps TRBD1 (6 bases). V gave up 6 bases and J gave up 3 bases, with 20 bases separating them. CDR3 length equals 16 residues. Germline CDR1 is MDHEN and CDR2 is SYDVKM. CDR3 region: CASSGPEGHHHTEAFF. The CDR3 region has the DNA TGTGCCAGCAGCGGTCCAGAGGGACACCACCACACTGAAGCTTTCTTT. Full variable domain (missing parts from reference TRBV28 and TRBJ1-1): DVKVTQSSRYLVKRTGEKVFLECVQDMDHENMFWYRQDPGLGLRLIYFSYDVKMKEKGDIPEGYSVSREKKERFSLILESASTNQTSMYLCASSGPEGHHHTEAFFGQGTRLTVV.